This TCR beta chain derives from a study of blood T cells in healthy people across ages (dated by TCRdb to 2013 to 2016). A note on the overall study: In model experiments, template switching captured about one uniquely barcoded TCR beta cDNA molecule for every two T cells. Using deep sequencing normalized with unique cDNA molecular identifiers, the study measured how TCR beta repertoire diversity changes with age. Donors were grouped into four age groups: young (average 16 years), middle-aged (roughly 40), aged (around 60) and long-lived (approximately 82). To avoid experimental bias, donors of different ages were distributed randomly across sequencing lanes. The study analyzed two additional independent replicas of 1 million unique cDNA reads from the same blood draw for two donors, one aged 18 to 29 and one aged 80 or older.

The library was produced with 5' RACE. The reads were generated on an Illumina HiSeq 2500. The second PCR ran for roughly 6 to 11 cycles and used a J-beta primer mix along with a sample-barcoded 5' primer. Each TCR beta cDNA molecule received a unique molecular identifier from a template-switch 5' adaptor carrying 12 random nucleotides. Each sample yielded at least 3 million CDR3-containing paired-end reads. First-strand cDNA was synthesized from all RNA with the Mint cDNA synthesis kit, primed by a TRBC-specific oligonucleotide. After uracil-DNA glycosylase treatment, a first 18-cycle PCR used universal primers M1SS and BC2_uni_R on all cDNA. The original pipeline was this. Normalization of each sample was performed by random selection of 1 million high-quality reads, each carrying a distinct molecular identifier. Reads with shared molecular identifiers were discarded instead of being binned into consensus sequences. MiTCR, with a Q25 quality threshold and the strictest error-elimination algorithm, was used for CDR3 identification, clonotype clustering and error correction. A nonparametric unseen species model with Euler transformation was used to estimate a lower bound on total TCR beta diversity. In TCRdb, the public reads were trimmed at Q25 with fastp and aligned with MiXCR, with productive beta chains retained. Each CDR3 protein appears once, grouped with its most common genes and DNA. V and J calls and clone size were set by TCRdb, not the authors. This sample lists hundreds of thousands of distinct CDR3 sequences; around 28% were detected once. The leading ten clones occupy around 15% of the sample.

This clonotype has just a few counts. What antigen it recognizes has not been identified. Per-base quality was not reported, and no clone a single base away is much larger than it. Paper-wide results and their limitations: The CMV infection status of donors was not known, potentially confounding age-related changes in expanded clonotypes. Observed TCR beta diversity correlated strongly with the percentage of naive T cells measured by flow cytometry. As age increased, observed TCR beta diversity per million T cells dropped in a roughly linear way, and a significant reduction was already evident by age about 36. Compared with the aged group, the long-lived group had more naive CD4+ T cells, fewer expanded clones and increased TCR diversity, suggesting age selection. Because profiling used bulk unsorted PBMCs, naive and antigen-experienced compartments could not be compared conclusively. Estimates of total diversity based on one million sequenced T cells were regarded as lower bounds and as underestimates.

The germline ends are 16 bases apart after V is trimmed by 0 bases and J by 1 base. Reading from cysteine to phenylalanine, the CDR3 counts 19 amino acids. The kept DNA is CDR3 alone, 57 bases in frame from the first base. Sequences LGHDT (CDR1) and YNNKEL (CDR2) are obtained from the germline V gene (reference sequence). The donors were roughly 39 Caucasian individuals from Russia, aged roughly 6 to 90 years, who were systemically healthy. About 9.8 milliliters of peripheral blood were drawn from each donor into EDTA-treated Vacutainer tubes. Ficoll-Paque density-gradient centrifugation was used to isolate PBMCs, with at least 6 million obtained per sample. Trizol reagent was used to extract total RNA from PBMCs, with at least 6 micrograms per sample. The percentages of naive CD45RAhigh/CD27high T cells were determined by flow cytometry on a PBMC aliquot from every donor.

The sequencing input was blood. This clonotype was obtained from a woman of 80 years or more in good health. The chain links TRBV3-1 with TRBJ2-6; TRBD1 is possibly the D segment (5 matching bases). The nucleotide sequence is TGTGCCAGCAGCCAAGATTCAGGGCTACTTTATTCTGGGGCCAACGTCCTGACTTTC. Its protein product is CASSQDSGLLYSGANVLTF.